Below are 14 T cell receptor beta chains sequenced from a single sample in a study of blood T cell repertoires in COVID-19. Only in-frame clones appear in the TCRdb table, and some are missing; sequencing was by immunoSEQ multiplex PCR. Here the sample spans under 200,000 clones, approximately 79% being singletons. The specimen was peripheral blood. The receptors were sampled from a man between 60 and 70 years old with active or convalescent COVID-19.

In this sample, this clone turned up once. The rearrangement joins TRBV29-1 to TRBJ2-1, with D maybe TRBD2 (9 bases). The CDR3 is 23 amino acids. The germline V and J ends were trimmed by 8 bases and 10 bases, with 51 bases remaining between them. The germline V gene encodes CDR1 SQVTM and CDR2 ANQGSEA. The CDR3 bases are TGCAGCATAGACCAACTACACAGGGGGGGGCTCGTGACCGGGACTAGCATGCGTGGGGAGCAGTTCTTC. Its protein is CSIDQLHRGGLVTGTSMRGEQFF.

The rearrangement joins TRBV4-2 to TRBJ1-1; D is unresolved. V was shortened by 1 base and J by 3 bases, with 12 bases between the two germline ends. From germline, CDR1 is LGHNA and CDR2 YNFKEQ. The CDR3 contains 15 residues. The CDR3 protein is CASSQAGKGDTEAFF. In DNA form, the CDR3 reads TGTGCCAGCAGCCAAGCGGGGAAGGGAGACACTGAAGCTTTCTTT.

CDR3 sequence reads: CASRNSKDRARYGYTF. The CDR3 nucleotides read TGTGCCAGCAGAAATTCAAAGGACAGGGCAAGGTATGGCTACACCTTC. The chain has TRBV13 and TRBJ1-2; 8 positions match TRBD1. The ends lost 6 bases at V and 5 bases at J; junction bases unmatched: 14. CDR1 and CDR2 (germline): PRHDT, FYEKMQ (reference sequence). This CDR3 has 16 residues.

This chain connects TRBV15 to TRBJ2-6; D gene unclear. This CDR3 region has 16 residues. V was pared by 1 base and J by 1 base, with 8 bases between. Germline V CDR1 and CDR2: LNHNV, YYDKDF (reference sequence). The CDR3 region has the DNA TGTGCCACCAGCAGAGCCCCCTTGTCTGGGGCCAACGTCCTGACTTTC. This codes for CATSRAPLSGANVLTF.

The V call is TRBV4-2, the J call TRBJ1-1, with D unresolved. V shed 3 bases and J shed 1 base, with 9 bases lying between them. This CDR3 has 14 amino acids. CDR1 and CDR2 from the germline V gene are LGHNA and YNFKEQ. CDR3 loop: CASSHPPSNTEAFF. DNA for the CDR3: TGTGCCAGCAGCCACCCCCCTTCGAACACTGAAGCTTTCTTT.

V and J are TRBV28 and TRBJ2-7, with TRBD2 matching 7 bases. Germline CDR1 is MDHEN and CDR2 is SYDVKM. CDR3 length: 13 residues. J gave up 2 bases and V 7 bases, and 5 bases lay outside the gene matches. The CDR3 region has the DNA TGTGCCAGCACGGATGCGGGAGCCTACGAGCAGTACTTC. It specifies CASTDAGAYEQYF. The full variable domain, with the rest looked up from reference TRBV28 and TRBJ2-7, is DVKVTQSSRYLVKRTGEKVFLECVQDMDHENMFWYRQDPGLGLRLIYFSYDVKMKEKGDIPEGYSVSREKKERFSLILESASTNQTSMYLCASTDAGAYEQYFGPGTRLTVT.

The chain couples TRBV7-9 to TRBJ1-1; 9 nucleotides agree with TRBD1. The CDR3 extends over 15 amino acids. CDR1 is SEHNR and CDR2 is FQNEAQ in the germline V gene (reference sequence). Trimming took 2 bases from V and 6 from J; bases not matched to a gene: 7. The CDR3: CASSLRRDREAEAFF. The CDR3 DNA reads TGTGCCAGCAGCTTACGACGGGACAGGGAGGCTGAAGCTTTCTTT. Together with reference TRBV7-9 and TRBJ1-1, the CDR3 gives the full variable domain: DTGVSQNPRHKITKRGQNVTFRCDPISEHNRLYWYRQTLGQGPEFLTYFQNEAQLEKSRLLSDRFSAERPKGSFSTLEIQRTEQGDSAMYLCASSLRRDREAEAFFGQGTRLTVV.

This chain links TRBV4-3 with TRBJ2-7; perhaps TRBD2 as D (6 bases). The CDR3 sequence is 15 residues long. V was clipped by 1 base and J by 1 base, with 11 bases between them. Germline-derived CDR1 and CDR2 are LGHNA and YSLEER. CDR3 nucleotide sequence: TGCGCCAGCAGCCAAGGGGTGCGGGGATCCTACGAGCAGTACTTC. Its translation is CASSQGVRGSYEQYF.

The chain employs TRBV4-1 and TRBJ2-7; 7 nucleotides line up with TRBD1. The germline V gene has CDR1 MGHRA and CDR2 YSYEKL. CDR3 length: 14 amino acids. Germline trimming cut 6 bases from V and 3 bases from J; bases unmatched to any gene: 8. CDR3 amino acids: CASRSRQGNYEQYF. CDR3 DNA sequence: TGCGCCAGCAGATCACGACAGGGAAACTACGAGCAGTACTTC.

The rearrangement links TRBV27 to TRBJ2-7, with a possible D match to TRBD2 (6 bases). Per the germline V gene, CDR1 is MNHEY and CDR2 is SMNVEV (reference sequence). V gave up 3 bases and J gave up 7 bases, with 13 bases separating them. This CDR3 spans 13 amino acids. CDR3 loop: CASSFTGAGEQYF. As DNA, the CDR3 is TGTGCCAGCAGTTTCACTGGGGCGGGAGAGCAGTACTTC.

This chain links TRBV7-9 with TRBJ1-1, with D tentatively TRBD1 (5 bases). V dropped 2 bases and J dropped 4 bases, with 14 bases sitting between them. The CDR3 spans 15 residues. The germline V gene has CDR1 SEHNR and CDR2 FQNEAQ (reference sequence). CDR3 nucleotide sequence: TGTGCCAGCAGCTTATCAGCAGGGAGGGGCACTGAAGCTTTCTTT. This translates into CASSLSAGRGTEAFF.

The chain joins TRBV2 to TRBJ2-7; 11 bases map to TRBD2. The J segment lost 6 bases and the V segment lost 4 bases, leaving 5 bases of the junction unmatched. The CDR3 runs to 14 residues. The germline V gene encodes CDR1 SNHLY and CDR2 FYNNEI. This CDR3 reads CASSALTSGTEQYF. The CDR3 DNA reads TGTGCCAGCAGTGCGCTGACTAGCGGGACCGAGCAGTACTTC.

This chain uses TRBV6-2 or TRBV6-3 with TRBJ1-2; 7 bases line up with TRBD1. The V gene's germline CDR1 is MNHEY and CDR2 SVGEGT. The CDR3 totals 18 residues. After removal of 5 bases from V and 1 base from J, the junction contained 16 bases not matched to a gene. CDR3 nucleotide sequence: TGTGCCAGCAGTGAGCCCGGGACAGCGGTCTCCCGTAACTATGGCTACACCTTC. Translation: CASSEPGTAVSRNYGYTF.

This chain links TRBV5-4 with TRBJ2-3, with a tentative D call TRBD2 (5 bases). V was pared by 5 bases and J by 2 bases, with 18 bases between. In germline, CDR1 is SGHNT, CDR2 YYREEE (reference sequence). The CDR3 contains 16 residues. The CDR3, as DNA: TGTGCCAGCAGTCTCGGAGGCGGGCGGTCCACAGATACGCAGTATTTT. Its translation: CASSLGGGRSTDTQYF. The whole variable domain, filled in from reference TRBV5-4 and TRBJ2-3, reads ETGVTQSPTHLIKTRGQQVTLRCSSQSGHNTVSWYQQALGQGPQFIFQYYREEENGRGNFPPRFSGLQFPNYSSELNVNALELDDSALYLCASSLGGGRSTDTQYFGPGTRLTVL.